This TCR beta chain originates from a study of immune cell composition in non-small cell lung cancer. From germline, CDR1 is MNHEY and CDR2 SVGAGI. V was shortened by 2 bases and J by 5 bases, with 12 bases between the two germline ends. The CDR3 length is 14 residues. Profiled with immunoSEQ multiplex PCR; TCRdb holds only in-frame clones, not every one. The sample shows more than 6,000 clones, around 67% of them seen only once. Normal lung was taken at the farthest possible site, at least 3 cm from tumour. The sample consisted of non-adjacent lung tissue. This TCR was sampled from a human donor with non-small cell lung cancer. The rearrangement links TRBV6-5 to TRBJ1-2; perhaps TRBD1 as D (5 bases). The CDR3 spells CASSYAGGKYGYTF. CDR3 in DNA: TGTGCCAGCAGTTACGCGGGGGGAAAGTATGGCTACACCTTC.